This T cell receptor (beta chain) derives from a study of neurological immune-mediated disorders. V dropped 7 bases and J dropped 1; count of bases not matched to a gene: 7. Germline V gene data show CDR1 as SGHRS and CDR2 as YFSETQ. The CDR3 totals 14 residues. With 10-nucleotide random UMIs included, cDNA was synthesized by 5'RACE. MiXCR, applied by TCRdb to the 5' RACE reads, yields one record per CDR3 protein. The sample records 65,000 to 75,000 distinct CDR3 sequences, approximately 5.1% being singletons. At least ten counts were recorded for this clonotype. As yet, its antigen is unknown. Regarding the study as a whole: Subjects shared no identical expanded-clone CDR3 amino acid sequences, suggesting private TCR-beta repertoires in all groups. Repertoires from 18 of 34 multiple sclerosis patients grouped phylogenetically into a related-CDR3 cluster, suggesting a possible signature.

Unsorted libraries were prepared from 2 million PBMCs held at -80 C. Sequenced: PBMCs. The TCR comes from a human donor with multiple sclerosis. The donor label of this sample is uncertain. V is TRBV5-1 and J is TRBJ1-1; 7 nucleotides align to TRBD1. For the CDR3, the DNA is TGCGCCAGCCACCCGGGACAGTCGAACACTGAAGCTTTCTTT. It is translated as CASHPGQSNTEAFF.